One and the same sample provided the 11 T cell receptor beta chains below, sequenced in a study of cytomegalovirus exposure and HLA in healthy donors. Amplification used 60 Vbeta primers and 13 Jbeta primers. Method: immunoSEQ multiplex PCR; TCRdb's copy keeps in-frame clones and lacks some. The table shows under 200,000 clones, with approximately 59% occurring only once. The material sequenced was PBMCs. Receptors originate from a man in his forties in good health and CMV-seronegative.

This clone was seen just once. The rearrangement joins TRBV20-1 to TRBJ2-5; D is possibly TRBD2 (5 bases). This CDR3 spans 10 amino acids. Per the germline V gene, CDR1 is DFQATT and CDR2 is SNEGSKA (reference sequence). Trimming cost V 3 bases and J 7 bases, with 6 bases left between them. DNA of the CDR3: TGCAGTGCTAGGGAGGCGACCCAGTACTTC. It specifies CSAREATQYF.

Comments on this clone: The junction and the germline gene differ at one end; a read error may be behind it. The CDR3 DNA is TGTGCCAGAAGCTTAGTTTCCCGGGCCGGGGAGCTGTTTTTT. Translation gives CARSLVSRAGELFF. The chain has TRBV7-8 and TRBJ2-2; D not certain. Germline assignment: CDR1 SGHVS and CDR2 FQNEAQ. The CDR3 has 14 residues.

The V gene is TRBV5-4, the J gene TRBJ2-5; 9 bases match TRBD2. TRBJ2-7 explains the end of the DNA better; the J call may be wrong. Germline CDR1 SGHNT, CDR2 YYREEE (reference sequence). The CDR3 runs 15 residues. In DNA, the CDR3 is TGTGCCAGCAGCTTTGGGAGCGGGAGGTTGTACGAGCAGTACTTC. Its protein is CASSFGSGRLYEQYF.

This clone appeared a few times. This chain uses TRBV7-9 with TRBJ2-1, with 9 bases matching TRBD2. V lost 6 bases to trimming and J lost 2 bases; unmatched junction nucleotides: 5. The CDR3 covers 15 residues. CDR1 and CDR2 (germline): SEHNR, FQNEAQ (reference sequence). DNA of the CDR3: TGTGCCAGCAGTTCAGCGGGGGGCGCCTACAATGAGCAGTTCTTC. It yields the protein CASSSAGGAYNEQFF.

This clone has just a few counts. The chain is built from TRBV6-5 and TRBJ1-3; possible D gene TRBD1, 5 bases. The CDR3 has 14 residues. V gave up 4 bases and J gave up 0 bases, with 7 bases separating them. The germline V gene encodes CDR1 MNHEY and CDR2 SVGAGI. The CDR3 here is CASSLDISGNTIYF. The CDR3, as DNA: TGTGCCAGCAGTTTGGACATCTCTGGAAACACCATATATTTT.

V is TRBV4-3 and J is TRBJ1-2; unclear D gene. With 4 bases removed from V and 4 bases from J, the gap between germline ends came to 16 bases. CDR3 length equals 15 residues. From germline, CDR1 is LGHNA and CDR2 YSLEER. This chain's CDR3 is CASSREAGPTYGYTF. The CDR3 region has the DNA TGCGCCAGCAGCCGAGAGGCAGGCCCTACCTATGGCTACACCTTC.

The CDR3 sequence is CASSTRRAPKETQYF. In DNA, the CDR3 is TGTGCCAGCAGTACTCGGCGGGCCCCGAAAGAGACCCAGTACTTC. The chain combines TRBV27 with TRBJ2-5; D is possibly TRBD2 (5 bases). The CDR3 is 15 amino acids. CDR1 is MNHEY, CDR2 SMNVEV, per germline (reference sequence). V lost 5 bases and J 3 bases, leaving 16 bases between the germline ends.

V usage is TRBV19 and J usage is TRBJ1-2; 11 nucleotides agree with TRBD1. This CDR3 has 15 residues. V dropped 3 bases and J dropped 8; count of bases not matched to a gene: 8. From germline, CDR1 is LNHDA and CDR2 SQIVND (reference sequence). The CDR3: CASSIERTGGDGYTF. In DNA form, the CDR3 reads TGTGCCAGTAGTATTGAGAGGACAGGGGGCGACGGCTACACCTTC.

The chain carries TRBV7-2 and TRBJ1-1; D gene uncertain. V dropped 5 bases and J dropped 5 bases, with 15 bases sitting between them. The germline gives CDR1 SGHTA, CDR2 FQGNSA. This CDR3 comprises 14 residues. The CDR3 DNA reads TGTGCCAGCAGCCCCACGAACCCGGGGACTGAAGCTTTCTTT. It translates to CASSPTNPGTEAFF.

The rearrangement joins TRBV7-8 to TRBJ2-3; 11 bases are shared with TRBD1. Trimming at V came to 5 bases and at J to 4 bases, leaving 14 bases not matched to a gene. CDR3 length: 18 amino acids. The germline gives CDR1 SGHVS, CDR2 FQNEAQ. The CDR3 sequence: CASSPASTRDRGADTQYF. CDR3 sequence (DNA): TGTGCCAGCAGCCCAGCTTCTACCCGGGACAGGGGGGCAGATACGCAGTATTTT.

J is TRBJ1-2 and V is TRBV10-3; D not resolved. Per the germline V gene, CDR1 is ENHRY and CDR2 is SYGVKD. This CDR3 comprises 13 residues. Trimming shortened V by 4 bases and J by 4 bases, and 10 bases separated the two germline ends. The CDR3 DNA sequence: TGTGCCATCAGTGCCGACGGAGTCTATGGCTACACCTTC. Its translation is CAISADGVYGYTF.